This T cell receptor (beta chain) stems from a study of blood T cell repertoires in COVID-19. About the research overall: The study drew acute and convalescent COVID-19 samples from the United States, Italy and Spain. Sources were T cells, B-cell-depleted T cells, or PBMCs; the material itself was cDNA or gDNA.

As handled by the study authors: Cell counts per sample came from amplifying reference gene primers. Sequencing used immunoSEQ multiplex PCR; TCRdb keeps in-frame clones, though not all of them. V and J calls and clone size are those listed in that table; D and trimming were worked out from the DNA. The sample yields some 390,000 clones, around nine tenths seen once. CDR1 and CDR2 from the germline V gene are LGHDT and YNNKEL (reference sequence). Trimming took off 0 bases at V and 0 bases at J, with 12 bases between the two ends. The CDR3 consists of 17 residues. The receptor was derived from a human donor in a cohort sampled during active COVID-19. The V call is TRBV3-1 (or the pseudogene TRBV3-2), the J call TRBJ2-1, with D perhaps matching TRBD2 (6 bases). The source material was peripheral blood. The CDR3 loop is CASSQEVAAPSYNEQFF. The DNA for the CDR3 is TGTGCCAGCAGCCAAGAGGTAGCGGCCCCCTCCTACAATGAGCAGTTCTTC.